This TCR beta chain was retrieved from a study of T cell responses to AZD1222 COVID-19 vaccine. TCRdb's copy holds only in-frame clones and misses some; the assay was immunoSEQ multiplex PCR. The sample has under 150,000 clones, 90% seen once. V shed 1 base, J shed 11 bases, and the junction held 9 bases outside the gene matches. CDR1 is GTSNPN and CDR2 is SVGIG in the germline V gene (reference sequence). The CDR3 extends over 13 amino acids. With respect to this clone: Its antigen remains unidentified.

Broader study findings: Reportedly, nearly half the spike-specific TCRs target unmutated variant regions.

Sequencing was performed on peripheral blood, taken on day 0 of AZD1222 vaccination. The rearrangement joins TRBV30 to TRBJ1-2, with 8 bases matching TRBD1. The receptor was isolated from an adult in good health. The CDR3 bases are TGTGCCTGGAGTGGCGACAGGGGTTCGGTTTACACCTTC. Its protein is CAWSGDRGSVYTF.